This T cell receptor (beta chain) was observed in a study of T cell responses to AZD1222 COVID-19 vaccine. Findings and limits, study-wide: Reportedly, close to half of spike-specific TCRs are directed against unmutated variant regions.

As regards this clone: Its specificity is not known.

Germline values: CDR1 MNHEY, CDR2 SVGAGI. There are 16 residues in the CDR3. V lost 0 bases to trimming and J lost 2 bases, with 8 bases between them. The assay was immunoSEQ multiplex PCR, and TCRdb's table has in-frame clones only and misses some. The sample contains 90,000 or so clones, about 88% of which appear only once. This receptor was taken from an adult in good health. Sequences were derived from peripheral blood, sampled on day 0 of AZD1222 vaccination. The chain couples TRBV6-5 to TRBJ2-6; no reliable D call. CDR3 loop: CASSYSGGTGANVLTF. CDR3 DNA sequence: TGTGCCAGCAGTTACTCTGGCGGCACTGGGGCCAACGTCCTGACTTTC.